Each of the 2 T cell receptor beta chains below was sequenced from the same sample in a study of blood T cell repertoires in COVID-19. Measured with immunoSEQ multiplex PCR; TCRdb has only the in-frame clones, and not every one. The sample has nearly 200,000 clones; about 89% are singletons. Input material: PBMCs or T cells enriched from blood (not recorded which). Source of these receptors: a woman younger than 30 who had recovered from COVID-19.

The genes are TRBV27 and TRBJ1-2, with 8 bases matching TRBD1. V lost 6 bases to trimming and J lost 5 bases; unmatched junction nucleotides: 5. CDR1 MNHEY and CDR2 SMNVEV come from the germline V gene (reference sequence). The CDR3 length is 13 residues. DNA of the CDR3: TGTGCCAGCAGATCAACAGGGGGTTATGGCTACACCTTC. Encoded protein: CASRSTGGYGYTF.

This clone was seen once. The chain's CDR3 is CASSEYYGLGGEKLFF. DNA for the CDR3: TGTGCCAGCAGTGAGTACTATGGCCTCGGGGGAGAAAAACTGTTTTTT. The chain combines TRBV2 with TRBJ1-4; D might be TRBD1 (5 bases). V lost 3 bases to trimming and J lost 8 bases, with 19 bases between them. CDR1 and CDR2 from the germline V gene are SNHLY and FYNNEI. The CDR3 is 16 residues long. Looking up the rest from reference TRBV2 and TRBJ1-4 gives the full variable domain: EPEVTQTPSHQVTQMGQEVILRCVPISNHLYFYWYRQILGQKVEFLVSFYNNEISEKSEIFDDQFSVERPDGSNFTLKIRSTKLEDSAMYFCASSEYYGLGGEKLFFGSGTQLSVL.